The TCR beta chain under discussion was sequenced for a study of T cells after yellow fever vaccination. V was clipped by 0 bases and J by 3 bases, with 5 bases between them. The germline V gene encodes CDR1 SGHDT and CDR2 YYEEEE. This CDR3 is 13 amino acids long. The sample holds many counts of this clonotype. TCRdb processed the 5' RACE reads anew with MiXCR; each CDR3 protein has one entry. The table lists 250,000 or so distinct CDR3 sequences, less than 9% of them singletons, with around 0.9% in the top ten. The V and J genes are TRBV5-6 and TRBJ2-3, with no clear D. The sequence derives from a man younger than 45 who received the YFV17D yellow fever vaccine. Sequenced material: CD4+ T cells sorted from PBMCs, taken 15 days after the yellow fever booster vaccination. CDR3 sequence: CASSLVRTDTQYF. DNA for the CDR3: TGTGCCAGCAGCTTGGTGAGAACAGATACGCAGTATTTT.